This entry features one T cell receptor beta chain sequence. The source of the sample is a study of Tregs in tolerant kidney transplant recipients. Trimming took 5 bases from V and 8 from J; bases not matched to a gene: 5. There are 11 residues in the CDR3. Germline V CDR1 and CDR2: GTSNPN, SVGIG (reference sequence). The nonmyeloablative bone marrow transplants came from related graft donors, with transient mixed chimerism. Clones were sequenced by immunoSEQ multiplex PCR, and TCRdb holds only the in-frame ones, with some missing. Among nearly 50,000 clones listed, approximately 89% were seen once. This TCR came from a human patient who received a combined kidney and bone marrow transplant. Some T cells may be graft donor cells. The V gene is TRBV30, the J gene TRBJ1-1, with 7 positions matching TRBD1. This specimen consisted of CD8+ T cells from blood (PBMCs), obtained 12 months after the transplant. The CDR3 nucleotides read TGTGCCTGGGGGACAGATCAGGAAGCTTTCTTT. Its protein product is CAWGTDQEAFF.